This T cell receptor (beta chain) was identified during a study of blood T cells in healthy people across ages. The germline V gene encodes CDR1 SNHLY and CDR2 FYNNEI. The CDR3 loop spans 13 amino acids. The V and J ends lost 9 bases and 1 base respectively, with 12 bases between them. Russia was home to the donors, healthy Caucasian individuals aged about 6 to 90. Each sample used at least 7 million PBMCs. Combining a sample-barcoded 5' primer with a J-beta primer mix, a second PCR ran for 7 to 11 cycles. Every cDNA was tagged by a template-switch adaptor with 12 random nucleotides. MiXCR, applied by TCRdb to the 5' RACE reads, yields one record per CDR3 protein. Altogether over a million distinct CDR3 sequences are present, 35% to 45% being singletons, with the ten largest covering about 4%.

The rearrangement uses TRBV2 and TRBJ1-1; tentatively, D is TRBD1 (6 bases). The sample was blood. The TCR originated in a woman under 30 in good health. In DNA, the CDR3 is TGTGCCAGTCACTTGACAGGGAACACTGAAGCTTTCTTT. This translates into CASHLTGNTEAFF. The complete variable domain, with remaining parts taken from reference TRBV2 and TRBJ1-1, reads EPEVTQTPSHQVTQMGQEVILRCVPISNHLYFYWYRQILGQKVEFLVSFYNNEISEKSEIFDDQFSVERPDGSNFTLKIRSTKLEDSAMYFCASHLTGNTEAFFGQGTRLTVV.